These T cell receptor beta chains were read from a single sample in a study of human CD8 memory T cell subsets. TCRdb reprocessed the 5' RACE reads and stores each CDR3 protein as one record, lacking DNA. This sample's table has roughly 4,500 distinct CDR3 sequences. The specimen was CD8+ T cells from PBMCs. These receptors were obtained from a human donor in good health. The CDR3 runs from the conserved cysteine through the conserved F or W. Fields, in order: J gene, clone size, V gene, CDR3 length, CDR3 protein. Size values are once, few and many counts, or a class for expanded clones, and some rows have none.

j_gene: TRBJ2-1; abundance: large; v_gene: TRBV7-3; len: 15; CDR3aa: CASSLLASANNEQFF
j_gene: TRBJ2-5; abundance: NA; v_gene: TRBV7-8; len: 11; CDR3aa: CASRSGETQYF
j_gene: TRBJ2-2; abundance: NA; v_gene: TRBV4-1; len: 16; CDR3aa: CASSQGGASGTGELFF
j_gene: TRBJ2-2; abundance: NA; v_gene: TRBV6-6; len: 16; CDR3aa: CASSYSRPASSGELFF
j_gene: TRBJ1-1; abundance: medium-sized; v_gene: TRBV12-3/TRBV12-4; len: 12; CDR3aa: CASRITGTEAFF
j_gene: TRBJ1-2; abundance: NA; v_gene: TRBV9; len: 14; CDR3aa: CASSVDGPLYGYTF
j_gene: TRBJ2-1; abundance: NA; v_gene: TRBV7-6; len: 16; CDR3aa: CASSSGLAGGHNEQFF
j_gene: TRBJ2-2; abundance: NA; v_gene: TRBV20-1; len: 15; CDR3aa: CSAKEGLEDTGELFF
j_gene: TRBJ1-5; abundance: NA; v_gene: TRBV20-1; len: 14; CDR3aa: CSARLREGNQPQHF
j_gene: TRBJ2-7; abundance: NA; v_gene: TRBV5-4; len: 16; CDR3aa: CASSPGQGRPFSEQYF
j_gene: TRBJ2-7; abundance: NA; v_gene: TRBV20-1; len: 19; CDR3aa: CSARDEGLAGGGTIYEQYF
j_gene: TRBJ2-7; abundance: NA; v_gene: TRBV27; len: 13; CDR3aa: CASSSGFAYEQYF
j_gene: TRBJ1-1; abundance: NA; v_gene: TRBV7-9; len: 13; CDR3aa: CASSHDRGTEAFF
j_gene: TRBJ1-1; abundance: NA; v_gene: TRBV29-1; len: 15; CDR3aa: CSGHRVRMGITEAFF
j_gene: TRBJ2-7; abundance: NA; v_gene: TRBV20-1; len: 11; CDR3aa: CSAPYPYEQYF
j_gene: TRBJ1-1; abundance: NA; v_gene: TRBV20-1; len: 16; CDR3aa: CSAKDRDGGMNTEAFF
j_gene: TRBJ2-7; abundance: NA; v_gene: TRBV5-6; len: 14; CDR3aa: CASSLTGFTYEQYF
j_gene: TRBJ2-2; abundance: medium-sized; v_gene: TRBV7-9; len: 16; CDR3aa: CASSSRVGRGTGELFF
j_gene: TRBJ2-1; abundance: NA; v_gene: TRBV14; len: 13; CDR3aa: CASSPRGNNEQFF
j_gene: TRBJ2-1; abundance: NA; v_gene: TRBV15; len: 17; CDR3aa: CATSRDPADSSYNEQFF
j_gene: TRBJ2-1; abundance: NA; v_gene: TRBV27; len: 14; CDR3aa: CASSLQGFNNEQFF
j_gene: TRBJ2-3; abundance: large; v_gene: TRBV12-3/TRBV12-4; len: 14; CDR3aa: CASSLTGGTDTQYF
j_gene: TRBJ2-4; abundance: NA; v_gene: TRBV5-1; len: 13; CDR3aa: CASSDAPGNIQYF
j_gene: TRBJ2-2; abundance: NA; v_gene: TRBV7-9; len: 15; CDR3aa: CASSLTLAGARELFF
j_gene: TRBJ2-7; abundance: NA; v_gene: TRBV6-5; len: 15; CDR3aa: CASSYSSTGDYEQYF
j_gene: TRBJ2-3; abundance: NA; v_gene: TRBV7-9; len: 15; CDR3aa: CASSAREGRTDTQYF
j_gene: TRBJ1-1; abundance: NA; v_gene: TRBV7-9; len: 13; CDR3aa: CALTPGVRTEAFF
j_gene: TRBJ2-1; abundance: NA; v_gene: TRBV28; len: 15; CDR3aa: CASSSGTTRLHEQFF
j_gene: TRBJ2-1; abundance: medium-sized; v_gene: TRBV12-3/TRBV12-4; len: 18; CDR3aa: CASTSLFIGDRADNEQFF
j_gene: TRBJ1-5; abundance: NA; v_gene: TRBV12-3/TRBV12-4; len: 14; CDR3aa: CASSPTGGNQPQHF
j_gene: TRBJ2-7; abundance: NA; v_gene: TRBV11-2; len: 14; CDR3aa: CASSAKQGSYEQYF
j_gene: TRBJ2-7; abundance: NA; v_gene: TRBV20-1; len: 14; CDR3aa: CSGRGTGLTYEQYF
j_gene: TRBJ2-5; abundance: NA; v_gene: TRBV7-9; len: 15; CDR3aa: CASSLSGITEETQYF
j_gene: TRBJ2-1; abundance: NA; v_gene: TRBV29-1; len: 12; CDR3aa: CSSREGYNEQFF
j_gene: TRBJ2-1; abundance: NA; v_gene: TRBV29-1; len: 13; CDR3aa: CSVDGRGFDEQFF
j_gene: TRBJ2-4; abundance: NA; v_gene: TRBV5-1; len: 15; CDR3aa: CASKLSGREQNIQYF
j_gene: TRBJ2-1; abundance: NA; v_gene: TRBV10-3; len: 14; CDR3aa: CAISEPGSGNEQFF
j_gene: TRBJ2-1; abundance: NA; v_gene: TRBV4-2; len: 14; CDR3aa: CASSQDSERNEQFF
j_gene: TRBJ1-2; abundance: medium-sized; v_gene: TRBV20-1; len: 14; CDR3aa: CSASRQGIPYGYTF
j_gene: TRBJ2-3; abundance: medium-sized; v_gene: TRBV12-3/TRBV12-4; len: 15; CDR3aa: CASSPEVLGADTQYF
j_gene: TRBJ2-2; abundance: NA; v_gene: TRBV7-9; len: 16; CDR3aa: CASSPPEVSKAGELFF
j_gene: TRBJ2-7; abundance: NA; v_gene: TRBV28; len: 15; CDR3aa: CASSFQGEPSYEQYF
j_gene: TRBJ2-7; abundance: medium-sized; v_gene: TRBV29-1; len: 14; CDR3aa: CSVPSAGSSYEQYF
j_gene: TRBJ1-1; abundance: NA; v_gene: TRBV6-4; len: 17; CDR3aa: CASSDSPLTGLNTEAFF
j_gene: TRBJ2-3; abundance: NA; v_gene: TRBV12-5; len: 16; CDR3aa: CASGSSLAGEVDTQYF
j_gene: TRBJ2-7; abundance: NA; v_gene: TRBV20-1; len: 13; CDR3aa: CSARGTGDYEQYF
j_gene: TRBJ2-1; abundance: medium-sized; v_gene: TRBV6-4; len: 14; CDR3aa: CASSPSSSYNEQFF
j_gene: TRBJ2-7; abundance: NA; v_gene: TRBV7-2; len: 15; CDR3aa: CASSFAGGGSYEQYF
j_gene: TRBJ2-3; abundance: large; v_gene: TRBV20-1; len: 17; CDR3aa: CSANLEAGLMVPDTQYF